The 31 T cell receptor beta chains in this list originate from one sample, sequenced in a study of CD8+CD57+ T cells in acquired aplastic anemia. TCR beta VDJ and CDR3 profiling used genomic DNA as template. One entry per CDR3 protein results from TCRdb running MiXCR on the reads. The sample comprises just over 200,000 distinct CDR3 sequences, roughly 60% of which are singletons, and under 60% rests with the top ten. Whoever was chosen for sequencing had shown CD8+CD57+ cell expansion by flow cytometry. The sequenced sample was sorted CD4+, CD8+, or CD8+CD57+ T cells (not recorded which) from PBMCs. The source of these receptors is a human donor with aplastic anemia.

CDR3 sequence reads: CAISERGPPTDTQYF. CDR3 coding DNA: TGTGCCATCAGTGAGAGGGGACCACCCACAGATACGCAGTATTTT. This chain joins TRBV10-3 and TRBJ2-3; TRBD1 or TRBD2 may be the D gene (5 bases each). V gave up 2 bases and J gave up 2 bases, with 11 bases separating them. Germline values: CDR1 ENHRY, CDR2 SYGVKD. The CDR3 contains 15 residues.

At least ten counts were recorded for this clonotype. As DNA, the CDR3 is TGTGCCAGCAGCTTGACCGGGACAGGAAATTCACCCCTCCACTTT. Its translation: CASSLTGTGNSPLHF. V usage is TRBV11-3 and J usage is TRBJ1-6; 8 nucleotides align to TRBD1. Trimming cost V 3 bases and J 7 bases; bases outside gene matches: 5. The CDR3 covers 15 residues. Per germline, CDR1 SGHNT and CDR2 YENEEA.

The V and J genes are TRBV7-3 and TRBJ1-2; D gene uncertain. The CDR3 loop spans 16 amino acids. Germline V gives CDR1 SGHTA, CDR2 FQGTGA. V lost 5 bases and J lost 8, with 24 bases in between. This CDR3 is CASSQSGLLIWLGYTF. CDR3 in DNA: TGTGCCAGCAGCCAATCGGGCCTCCTAATATGGCTCGGCTACACCTTC.

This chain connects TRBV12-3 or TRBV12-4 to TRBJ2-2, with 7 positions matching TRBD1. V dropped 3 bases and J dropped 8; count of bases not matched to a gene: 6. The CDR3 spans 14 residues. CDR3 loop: CASSLTGPVGELFF. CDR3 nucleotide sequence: TGTGCCAGCAGTTTGACAGGGCCCGTGGGGGAGCTGTTTTTT.

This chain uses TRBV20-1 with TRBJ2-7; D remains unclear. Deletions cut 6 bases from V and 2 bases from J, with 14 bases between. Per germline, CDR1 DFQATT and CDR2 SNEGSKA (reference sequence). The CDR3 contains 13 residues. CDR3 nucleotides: TGCAGTGCCTTAACTGATCCACCCTACGAGCAGTACTTC. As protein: CSALTDPPYEQYF.

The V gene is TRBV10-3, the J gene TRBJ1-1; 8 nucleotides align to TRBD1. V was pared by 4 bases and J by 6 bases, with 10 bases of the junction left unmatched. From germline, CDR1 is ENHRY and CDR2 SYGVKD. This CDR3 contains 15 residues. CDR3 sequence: CAISGLPGQVSEAFF. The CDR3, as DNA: TGTGCCATCAGTGGTCTCCCGGGACAGGTCTCTGAAGCTTTCTTT.

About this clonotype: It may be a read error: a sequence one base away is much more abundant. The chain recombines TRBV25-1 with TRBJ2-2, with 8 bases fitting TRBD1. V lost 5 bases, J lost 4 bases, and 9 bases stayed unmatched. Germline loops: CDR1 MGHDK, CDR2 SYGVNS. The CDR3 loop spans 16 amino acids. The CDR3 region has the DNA TGTGCCAGCAGTCCCGGACAGGGAGGTAGCACCGGGGAGCTGTTTTTT. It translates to CASSPGQGGSTGELFF.

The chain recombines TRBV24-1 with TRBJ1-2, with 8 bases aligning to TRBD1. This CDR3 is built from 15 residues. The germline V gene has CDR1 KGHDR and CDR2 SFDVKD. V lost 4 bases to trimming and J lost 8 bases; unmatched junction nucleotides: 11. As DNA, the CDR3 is TGTGCCACCAGTGACACTTACCAGGGGGCGCAAGGCTACACCTTC. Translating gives CATSDTYQGAQGYTF.

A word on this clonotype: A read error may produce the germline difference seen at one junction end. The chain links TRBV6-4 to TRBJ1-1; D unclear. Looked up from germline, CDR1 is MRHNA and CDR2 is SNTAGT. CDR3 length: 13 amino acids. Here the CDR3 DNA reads TGTGTCAGCAGTGAACAGAGGAACACTGAAGCTTTCTTT. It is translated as CVSSEQRNTEAFF.

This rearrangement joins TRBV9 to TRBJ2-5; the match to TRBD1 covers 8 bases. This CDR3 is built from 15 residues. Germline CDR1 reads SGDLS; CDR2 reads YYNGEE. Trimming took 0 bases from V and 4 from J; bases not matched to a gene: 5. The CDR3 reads CASSVGQGYRETQYF. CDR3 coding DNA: TGTGCCAGCAGCGTAGGACAGGGGTATCGAGAGACCCAGTACTTC.

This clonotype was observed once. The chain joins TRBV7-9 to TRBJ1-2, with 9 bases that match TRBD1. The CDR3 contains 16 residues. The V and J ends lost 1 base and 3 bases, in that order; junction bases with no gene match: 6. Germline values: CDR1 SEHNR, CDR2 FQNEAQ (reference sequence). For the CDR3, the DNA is TGTGCCAGCAGCTTAGGGGACAGGGACTCTGACTATGGCTACACCTTC. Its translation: CASSLGDRDSDYGYTF.

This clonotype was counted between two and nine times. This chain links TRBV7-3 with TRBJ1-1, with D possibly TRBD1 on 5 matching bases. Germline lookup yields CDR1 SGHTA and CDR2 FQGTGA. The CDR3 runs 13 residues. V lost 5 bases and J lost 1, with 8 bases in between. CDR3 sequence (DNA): TGTGCCAGCAGCCCGACAGCGAACACTGAAGCTTTCTTT. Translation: CASSPTANTEAFF.

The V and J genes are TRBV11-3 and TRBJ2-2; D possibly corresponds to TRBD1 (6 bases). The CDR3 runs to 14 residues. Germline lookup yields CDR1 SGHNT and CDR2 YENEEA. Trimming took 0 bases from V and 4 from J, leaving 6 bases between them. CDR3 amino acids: CASSLDRGTGELFF. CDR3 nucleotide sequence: TGTGCCAGCAGCTTAGACAGGGGCACCGGGGAGCTGTTTTTT.

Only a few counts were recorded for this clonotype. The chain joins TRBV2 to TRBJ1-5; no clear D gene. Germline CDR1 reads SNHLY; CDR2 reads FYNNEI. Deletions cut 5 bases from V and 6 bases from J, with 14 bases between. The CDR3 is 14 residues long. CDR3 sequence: CASSSEGKGQPQHF. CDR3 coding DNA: TGTGCCAGCAGTTCGGAGGGAAAGGGTCAGCCCCAGCATTTT.

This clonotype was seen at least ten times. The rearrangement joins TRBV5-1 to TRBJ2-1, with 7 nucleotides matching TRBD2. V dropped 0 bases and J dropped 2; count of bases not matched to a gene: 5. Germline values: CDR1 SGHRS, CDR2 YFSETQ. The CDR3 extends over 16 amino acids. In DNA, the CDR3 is TGCGCCAGCAGCTTGGCTGCGGGGGTTGCCTACAATGAGCAGTTCTTC. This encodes CASSLAAGVAYNEQFF.

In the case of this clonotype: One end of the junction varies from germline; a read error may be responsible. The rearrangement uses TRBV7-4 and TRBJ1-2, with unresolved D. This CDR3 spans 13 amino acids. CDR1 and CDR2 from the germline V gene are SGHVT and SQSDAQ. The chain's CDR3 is CASSLVALYGYTF. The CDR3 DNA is TGTGCCAGCAGTTTAGTAGCCCTCTATGGCTACACCTTC. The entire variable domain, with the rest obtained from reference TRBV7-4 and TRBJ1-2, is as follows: GAGVSQSPRYKVAKRGRDVALRCDSISGHVTLYWYRQTLGQGSEVLTYSQSDAQRDKSGRPSGRFSAERPERSVSTLKIQRTEQGDSAVYLCASSLVALYGYTFGSGTRLTVV.

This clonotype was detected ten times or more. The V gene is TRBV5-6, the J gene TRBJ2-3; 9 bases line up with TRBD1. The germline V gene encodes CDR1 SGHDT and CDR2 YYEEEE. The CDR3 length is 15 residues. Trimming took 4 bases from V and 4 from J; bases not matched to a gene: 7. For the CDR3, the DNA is TGTGCCAGCAGCCCCGGGACAGGGCAATCAGATACGCAGTATTTT. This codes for CASSPGTGQSDTQYF.

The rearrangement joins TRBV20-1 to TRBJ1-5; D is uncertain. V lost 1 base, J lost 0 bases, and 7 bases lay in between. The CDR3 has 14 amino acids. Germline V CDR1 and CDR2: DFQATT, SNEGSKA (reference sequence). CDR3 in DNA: TGCAGTGCTAGAGGGAACCCTAGCAATCAGCCCCAGCATTTT. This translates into CSARGNPSNQPQHF.

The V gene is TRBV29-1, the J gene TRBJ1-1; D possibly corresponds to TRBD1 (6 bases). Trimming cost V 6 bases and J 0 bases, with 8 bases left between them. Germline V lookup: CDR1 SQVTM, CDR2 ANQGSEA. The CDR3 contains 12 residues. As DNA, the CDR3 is TGCAGCGTGAACAGGGTGAACACTGAAGCTTTCTTT. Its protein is CSVNRVNTEAFF.

The CDR3 sequence is CASSLWFREAAGELFF. The DNA for the CDR3 is TGTGCCAGCAGCTTATGGTTTCGAGAGGCGGCCGGGGAGCTGTTTTTT. The chain uses TRBV11-1 and TRBJ2-2, with D unresolved. Trimming took 2 bases from V and 6 from J, leaving 16 bases between them. Germline loops: CDR1 SGHAT, CDR2 FQDESV (reference sequence). The CDR3 is 16 residues long.

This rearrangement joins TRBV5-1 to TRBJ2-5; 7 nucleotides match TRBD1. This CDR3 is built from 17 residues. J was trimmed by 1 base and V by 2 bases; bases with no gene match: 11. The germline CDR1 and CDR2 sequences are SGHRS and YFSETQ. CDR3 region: CASSLGTVTLSQETQYF. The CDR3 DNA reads TGCGCCAGCAGCTTAGGGACAGTCACTCTGTCCCAAGAGACCCAGTACTTC. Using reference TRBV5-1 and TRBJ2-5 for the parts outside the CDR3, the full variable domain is KAGVTQTPRYLIKTRGQQVTLSCSPISGHRSVSWYQQTPGQGLQFLFEYFSETQRNKGNFPGRFSGRQFSNSRSEMNVSTLELGDSALYLCASSLGTVTLSQETQYFGPGTRLLVL.

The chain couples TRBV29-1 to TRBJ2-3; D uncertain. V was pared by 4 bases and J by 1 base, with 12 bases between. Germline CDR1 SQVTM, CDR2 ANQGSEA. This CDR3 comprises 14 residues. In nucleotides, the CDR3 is TGCAGCGTTGGTATGGCTCAGCGCACAGATACGCAGTATTTT. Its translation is CSVGMAQRTDTQYF.

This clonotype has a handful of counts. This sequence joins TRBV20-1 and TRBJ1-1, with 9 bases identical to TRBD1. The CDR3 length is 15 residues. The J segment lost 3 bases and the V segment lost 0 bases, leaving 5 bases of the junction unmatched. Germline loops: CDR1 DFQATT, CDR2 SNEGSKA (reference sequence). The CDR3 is CSARDVGTGYTEAFF. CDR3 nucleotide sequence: TGCAGTGCTAGAGATGTGGGGACAGGGTACACTGAAGCTTTCTTT.

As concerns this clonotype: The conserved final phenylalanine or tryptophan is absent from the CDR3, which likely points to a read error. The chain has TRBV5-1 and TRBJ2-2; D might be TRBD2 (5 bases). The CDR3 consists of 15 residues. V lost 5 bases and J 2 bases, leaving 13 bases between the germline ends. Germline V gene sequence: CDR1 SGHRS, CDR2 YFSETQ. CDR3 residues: CASREEGSNTGELFL. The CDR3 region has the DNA TGCGCCAGCAGGGAAGAGGGATCTAACACCGGGGAGCTGTTTTTA.

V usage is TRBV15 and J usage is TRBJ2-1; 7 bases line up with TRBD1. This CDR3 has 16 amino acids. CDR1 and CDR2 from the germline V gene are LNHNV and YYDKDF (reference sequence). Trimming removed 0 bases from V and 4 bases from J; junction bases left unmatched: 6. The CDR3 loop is CATSRDSGRGYNEQFF. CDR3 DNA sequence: TGTGCCACCAGCAGAGATTCGGGCAGGGGGTACAATGAGCAGTTCTTC.

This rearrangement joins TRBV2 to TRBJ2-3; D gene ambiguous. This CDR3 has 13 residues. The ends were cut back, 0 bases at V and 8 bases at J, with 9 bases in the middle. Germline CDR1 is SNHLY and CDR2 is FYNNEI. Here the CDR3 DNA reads TGTGCCAGCAGTGAAGCGCTTCTTGGTACGCAGTATTTT. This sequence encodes CASSEALLGTQYF.

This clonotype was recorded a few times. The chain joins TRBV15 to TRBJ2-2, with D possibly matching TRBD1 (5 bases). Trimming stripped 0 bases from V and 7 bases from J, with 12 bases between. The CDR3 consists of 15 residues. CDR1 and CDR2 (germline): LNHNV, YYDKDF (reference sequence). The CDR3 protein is CATSRDGAGFGELFF. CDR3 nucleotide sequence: TGTGCCACCAGCAGAGATGGGGCAGGGTTCGGGGAGCTGTTTTTT.

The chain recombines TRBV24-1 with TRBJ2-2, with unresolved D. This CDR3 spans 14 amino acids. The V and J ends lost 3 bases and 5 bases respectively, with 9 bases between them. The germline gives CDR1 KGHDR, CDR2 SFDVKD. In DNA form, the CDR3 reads TGTGCCACCAGTGATCCGGACCGGACCGGGGAGCTGTTTTTT. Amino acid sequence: CATSDPDRTGELFF.

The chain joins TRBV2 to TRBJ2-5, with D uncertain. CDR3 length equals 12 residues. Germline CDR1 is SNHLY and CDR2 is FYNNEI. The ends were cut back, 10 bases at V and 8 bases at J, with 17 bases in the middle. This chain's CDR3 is CAIGRPLGTQYF. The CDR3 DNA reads TGTGCCATCGGACGGCCGCTGGGTACCCAGTACTTC.

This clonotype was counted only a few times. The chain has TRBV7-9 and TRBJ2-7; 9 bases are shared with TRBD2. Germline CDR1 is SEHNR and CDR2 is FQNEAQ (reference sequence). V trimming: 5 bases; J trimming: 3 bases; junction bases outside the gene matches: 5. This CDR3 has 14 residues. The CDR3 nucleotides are TGTGCCAGCAGCCCAAATAGCGGGAGCTACGAGCAGTACTTC. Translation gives CASSPNSGSYEQYF. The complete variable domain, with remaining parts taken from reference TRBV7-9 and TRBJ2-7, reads DTGVSQNPRHKITKRGQNVTFRCDPISEHNRLYWYRQTLGQGPEFLTYFQNEAQLEKSRLLSDRFSAERPKGSFSTLEIQRTEQGDSAMYLCASSPNSGSYEQYFGPGTRLTVT.

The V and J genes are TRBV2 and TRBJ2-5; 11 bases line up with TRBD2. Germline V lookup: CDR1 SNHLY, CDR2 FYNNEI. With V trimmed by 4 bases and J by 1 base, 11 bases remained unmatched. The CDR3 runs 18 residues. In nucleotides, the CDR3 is TGTGCCAGCAGTGGAGATGGTAGCGGGGGGGGGAGCCAAGAGACCCAGTACTTC. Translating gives CASSGDGSGGGSQETQYF.